The 30 T cell receptor beta chains listed next were all sequenced from one sample in a study of vaccination and CD4 T cells after COVID-19. CD4+ T cells that had been cultured provided DNA sequenced with the Oncomine TCR Beta short-read assay. MiXCR, run by TCRdb on the PCR reads, gives a single entry per CDR3 protein. The sample carries about 20,000 distinct CDR3 sequences, 47% recorded once. No antigen has been identified for these receptors. Noted treatment: approximately nine-day PBMC culture with coronavirus spike peptide pools or control peptides (ViraFEST assay). Sequencing was performed on CD4+ T cells from blood, cultured in vitro, taken before SARS-CoV-2 vaccination. These receptors originate from a human donor who had recovered from COVID-19.

The chain has TRBV24-1 and TRBJ2-5; D is perhaps TRBD2 (5 bases). Germline CDR1 KGHDR, CDR2 SFDVKD. The CDR3 spans 16 residues. With 0 bases removed from V and 3 bases from J, the gap between germline ends came to 13 bases. CDR3 protein: CATSDLQSAAEETQYF. CDR3 in DNA: TGTGCCACCAGTGATTTGCAATCAGCGGCGGAAGAGACCCAGTACTTC.

This chain links TRBV6-1 with TRBJ1-5; the D is unclear. The CDR3 spans 13 residues. V was cut by 1 base and J by 6 bases, with 7 bases left in between. Germline CDR1 is MNHNS and CDR2 is SASEGT. The CDR3 nucleotides read TGTGCCAGCAGTGAAGAGGCGCGTCAGCCCCAGCATTTT. Protein sequence: CASSEEARQPQHF.

The gene calls are TRBV7-2 and TRBJ2-3, with TRBD2 matching over 9 bases. Trimming took 1 base from V and 2 from J; bases not matched to a gene: 7. This CDR3 comprises 17 residues. Germline assignment: CDR1 SGHTA and CDR2 FQGNSA. This CDR3 reads CASSLGLAGTYTDTQYF. CDR3 DNA: TGTGCCAGCAGCTTAGGGCTAGCGGGGACCTACACAGATACGCAGTATTTT. Complete variable domain (other parts from reference TRBV7-2 and TRBJ2-3): GAGVSQSPSNKVTEKGKDVELRCDPISGHTALYWYRQSLGQGLEFLIYFQGNSAPDKSGLPSDRFSAERTGGSVSTLTIQRTQQEDSAVYLCASSLGLAGTYTDTQYFGPGTRLTVL.

As DNA, the CDR3 is TGTGCCAGCAGTGGTGCAGGGGTCGGGGAGCTGTTTTTT. Protein product: CASSGAGVGELFF. V gene TRBV2 combines with J gene TRBJ2-2; weak D call: TRBD1 (6 bases). This CDR3 spans 13 amino acids. The V end was cut by 4 bases, the J end by 7 bases, with 10 bases between. Germline CDR1 and CDR2: SNHLY and FYNNEI.

This clonotype was seen just once. The genes are TRBV19 and TRBJ2-1; D assignment may be TRBD1 or TRBD2 (6 bases each). This CDR3 has 13 residues. The V end lost 10 bases, the J end lost 6 bases, and 16 bases lay between the germline ends. Germline V gives CDR1 LNHDA, CDR2 SQIVND (reference sequence). CDR3 in amino acids: CATQGRRGNEQFF. The CDR3 DNA reads as TGTGCCACCCAGGGGAGGCGAGGCAATGAGCAGTTCTTC. Based on the CDR3 plus reference TRBV19 and TRBJ2-1, the full variable domain is DGGITQSPKYLFRKEGQNVTLSCEQNLNHDAMYWYRQDPGQGLRLIYYSQIVNDFQKGDIAEGYSVSREKKESFPLTVTSAQKNPTAFYLCATQGRRGNEQFFGPGTRLTVL.

This chain uses TRBV24-1 with TRBJ2-1; no clear D gene. Between the trimmed V and J ends, which lost 5 bases and 4 bases, there was a span of 11 bases. The germline gives CDR1 KGHDR, CDR2 SFDVKD. This CDR3 contains 14 residues. The chain's CDR3 is CATSARSRYNEQFF. CDR3 bases: TGTGCCACCAGTGCCCGAAGCAGGTACAATGAGCAGTTCTTC.

CDR3 bases: TGTGCCAGCTCACCGGACAGGGGGTCCTATAATTCACCCCTCCACTTT. It yields the protein CASSPDRGSYNSPLHF. V and J are TRBV18 and TRBJ1-6; 10 nucleotides line up with TRBD1. The CDR3 consists of 16 residues. Losses at the gene ends were 3 bases for V and 1 base for J; bases not matched to a gene: 0. Per the germline V gene, CDR1 is KGHSH and CDR2 is LQKENI.

This chain connects TRBV5-4 to TRBJ2-5; D may be TRBD2 (5 bases). Germline V CDR1 and CDR2: SGHNT, YYREEE (reference sequence). The CDR3 is made up of 14 amino acids. V was shortened by 3 bases and J by 5 bases, with 14 bases between the two germline ends. The CDR3 here is CASSSPPGWETQYF. In DNA form, the CDR3 reads TGTGCCAGCAGCTCACCTCCGGGATGGGAGACCCAGTACTTC.

The chain recombines TRBV6-1 with TRBJ2-7, with 8 positions matching TRBD2. Trimming cost V 7 bases and J 8 bases; bases outside gene matches: 10. This CDR3 contains 13 residues. Germline V gene data show CDR1 as MNHNS and CDR2 as SASEGT. DNA for the CDR3: TGTGCCAGCAATCCGGGAGGGGGGACCCAGCAGTACTTC. It codes for CASNPGGGTQQYF.

The chain couples TRBV6-1 to TRBJ1-1, with D maybe TRBD1 (5 bases). Germline V CDR1 and CDR2: MNHNS, SASEGT. The CDR3 has 13 residues. Trimming left V 10 bases short and J 1 base short, with 13 bases between. The CDR3 bases are TGTGCCATCAGCAGGGAACAGAACACTGAAGCTTTCTTT. It codes for CAISREQNTEAFF.

This clonotype occurred a few times. V is TRBV24-1 and J is TRBJ2-3; 10 nucleotides align to TRBD2. The CDR3 is 17 residues long. Germline values: CDR1 KGHDR, CDR2 SFDVKD. V gave up 3 bases and J gave up 6 bases; unmatched junction bases: 11. The DNA for the CDR3 is TGTGCCACCAGTGATCATGGAGCGGGGGGGCAGGCGGATACGCAGTATTTT. Amino acid sequence: CATSDHGAGGQADTQYF.

Worth noting for this clonotype: Mismatch with germline at one junction end may stem from a read error. The chain is built from TRBV19 and TRBJ1-1; D uncertain. Germline loops: CDR1 LNHDA, CDR2 SQIVND (reference sequence). The CDR3 totals 14 residues. In nucleotides, the CDR3 is TGTGCCAGTAGCATAGACGGTGGGAACACTGAAGCTTTCTTT. Translating it yields CASSIDGGNTEAFF. The entire variable domain, with the rest obtained from reference TRBV19 and TRBJ1-1, is as follows: DGGITQSPKYLFRKEGQNVTLSCEQNLNHDAMYWYRQDPGQGLRLIYYSQIVNDFQKGDIAEGYSVSREKKESFPLTVTSAQKNPTAFYLCASSIDGGNTEAFFGQGTRLTVV.

This clonotype was seen more than once but under ten times. The gene calls are TRBV6-1 and TRBJ1-2; 9 bases map to TRBD1. J gave up 8 bases and V 6 bases, and 10 bases lay outside the gene matches. The V gene's germline CDR1 is MNHNS and CDR2 SASEGT. CDR3 size: 14 residues. In nucleotides, the CDR3 is TGTGCCAGCAGAAGTACAGGGGGCGCGGGGGGCTACACCTTC. This sequence encodes CASRSTGGAGGYTF.

This clonotype was picked up one time. V gene TRBV19 combines with J gene TRBJ1-1; D is ambiguous. Per germline, CDR1 LNHDA and CDR2 SQIVND (reference sequence). The ends were cut back, 3 bases at V and 4 bases at J, with 3 bases in the middle. This CDR3 spans 11 amino acids. DNA of the CDR3: TGTGCCAGTAGTATGACCACTGAAGCTTTCTTT. Translated: CASSMTTEAFF.

This clonotype was seen only once. The chain carries TRBV7-9 and TRBJ2-7; 12 nucleotides align to TRBD1. In germline, CDR1 is SEHNR, CDR2 FQNEAQ (reference sequence). This CDR3 is built from 15 residues. V gave up 5 bases and J gave up 4 bases; unmatched junction bases: 6. Written as DNA, the CDR3 is TGTGCCAGCAGCCCTGAGGGACAGGGGGCTTACGAGCAGTACTTC. This codes for CASSPEGQGAYEQYF.

This clonotype was seen more than once but under ten times. The chain couples TRBV7-8 to TRBJ1-1; D remains ambiguous. V shed 5 bases and J shed 7 bases, with 14 bases lying between them. CDR3 size: 13 residues. CDR1 and CDR2 (germline): SGHVS, FQNEAQ. DNA of the CDR3: TGTGCCAGCAGCCCATCCCGCGGAGTTGAAGCTTTCTTT. Its translation: CASSPSRGVEAFF.

V gene TRBV2 combines with J gene TRBJ2-5; no reliable D call. In germline, CDR1 is SNHLY, CDR2 FYNNEI. Trimming shortened V by 8 bases and J by 5 bases, and 15 bases separated the two germline ends. The CDR3 runs 13 residues. In DNA, the CDR3 is TGTGCCAGCGGTGCAGGTGGGGTCGAGACCCAGTACTTC. This gives the protein CASGAGGVETQYF.

The chain carries TRBV6-1 and TRBJ1-2; TRBD1 matches 7 bases. With 5 bases clipped from V and 4 bases from J, the junction kept 10 bases outside the gene matches. CDR3 size: 15 residues. Germline V lookup: CDR1 MNHNS, CDR2 SASEGT. For the CDR3, the DNA is TGTGCCAGCAGTCAGGAGGGGGCTTGGGGCTATGGCTACACCTTC. Residues: CASSQEGAWGYGYTF.

This clonotype was seen a few times. V usage is TRBV6-1 and J usage is TRBJ2-1, with TRBD1 matching 7 bases. V lost 5 bases and J lost 9; bases outside the gene matches: 10. From germline, CDR1 is MNHNS and CDR2 SASEGT. This CDR3 has 14 residues. CDR3 amino acids: CASSQTGTVGEQFF. The CDR3 DNA reads as TGTGCCAGCAGTCAAACAGGGACAGTCGGTGAGCAGTTCTTC.

The genes are TRBV6-1 and TRBJ1-6; 10 bases are a match to TRBD1. Germline V gives CDR1 MNHNS, CDR2 SASEGT. CDR3 length: 14 residues. The junction had 7 bases not matched to a gene; V was cut back by 6 bases and J by 11 bases. CDR3 in DNA: TGTGCCAGCAGCCCCGGACAGGGGGTCGCACCCCTCCACTTT. This encodes CASSPGQGVAPLHF.

This clonotype was observed a handful of times. This sequence joins TRBV19 and TRBJ2-1, with D maybe TRBD2 (6 bases). Germline V gene lookup returns CDR1 LNHDA and CDR2 SQIVND (reference sequence). V was trimmed by 5 bases and J by 9 bases, leaving 17 bases between them. The CDR3 runs to 14 residues. In DNA form, the CDR3 reads TGTGCCAGTAGTCTACCGGGAGCAGGGCTTGAGCAGTTCTTC. It encodes CASSLPGAGLEQFF.

This chain links TRBV20-1 with TRBJ2-4; 7 bases are a match to TRBD1. This CDR3 has 13 residues. Germline CDR1 is DFQATT and CDR2 is SNEGSKA (reference sequence). J gave up 5 bases and V 1 base, and 2 bases lay outside the gene matches. The CDR3 spells CSARGQGENIQYF. CDR3 DNA sequence: TGCAGTGCTAGAGGACAGGGAGAAAACATTCAGTACTTC.

The chain combines TRBV20-1 with TRBJ2-5; weak D call: TRBD1 (5 bases). The V and J ends lost 7 bases and 4 bases respectively, with 13 bases between them. Germline V gives CDR1 DFQATT, CDR2 SNEGSKA (reference sequence). This CDR3 region has 12 residues. In nucleotides, the CDR3 is TGCAGTGTTATCAGGGTCCGAGAGACCCAGTACTTC. Translation: CSVIRVRETQYF.

The V and J genes are TRBV7-2 and TRBJ1-2; 9 positions match TRBD1. The length of the CDR3 is 15 residues. The germline V gene encodes CDR1 SGHTA and CDR2 FQGNSA. Trimming cost V 5 bases and J 4 bases; bases outside gene matches: 8. The CDR3 spells CASSPAGQGFYGYTF. The CDR3 region has the DNA TGTGCCAGCAGCCCAGCGGGACAGGGCTTCTATGGCTACACCTTC.

This rearrangement joins TRBV20-1 to TRBJ2-5; the D gene is possibly TRBD2 (6 bases). Trimming took 6 bases from V and 5 from J, leaving 13 bases between them. This CDR3 is built from 12 residues. CDR1 is DFQATT, CDR2 SNEGSKA, per germline (reference sequence). The chain's CDR3 is CSAEGGKETQYF. The CDR3 DNA follows: TGCAGTGCCGAGGGAGGAAAGGAGACCCAGTACTTC.

The chain employs TRBV10-3 and TRBJ2-1, with 9 bases identical to TRBD2. The CDR3 loop spans 14 amino acids. Germline V gives CDR1 ENHRY, CDR2 SYGVKD. Losses at the gene ends were 5 bases for V and 5 bases for J; bases not matched to a gene: 4. CDR3 protein: CAISRAGGNNEQFF. Here the CDR3 DNA reads TGTGCCATCAGTAGAGCGGGAGGAAACAATGAGCAGTTCTTC.

This sequence joins TRBV20-1 and TRBJ1-5, with D perhaps matching TRBD1 (6 bases). Germline V gene data show CDR1 as DFQATT and CDR2 as SNEGSKA (reference sequence). The CDR3 runs 15 residues. The V gene lost 6 bases and the J gene lost 1 base, with 16 bases spanning the gap. The CDR3 bases are TGCAGTGCGAGTCAGGGGAAGGGGAGCAATCAGCCCCAGCATTTT. It encodes CSASQGKGSNQPQHF.

The chain employs TRBV7-3 and TRBJ2-5; a weak D match, TRBD2 (5 bases). Trimming cost V 3 bases and J 7 bases, with 9 bases left between them. Per germline, CDR1 SGHTA and CDR2 FQGTGA. The CDR3 extends over 12 amino acids. The CDR3, as DNA: TGTGCCAGCAGCTTGGGAGATGGGACCCAGTACTTC. This codes for CASSLGDGTQYF.

The chain employs TRBV7-2 and TRBJ2-1; D is unclear. The CDR3 consists of 14 residues. The germline CDR1 and CDR2 sequences are SGHTA and FQGNSA. The V and J ends lost 5 bases and 0 bases respectively, with 8 bases between them. The CDR3 loop is CASSPDSSYNEQFF. The DNA for the CDR3 is TGTGCCAGCAGCCCGGATAGCTCCTACAATGAGCAGTTCTTC.

The chain carries TRBV4-3 and TRBJ1-5; D ambiguous. The CDR3 is 14 residues long. Germline CDR1 and CDR2: LGHNA and YSLEER. Trimming removed 0 bases at V and 6 bases at J, with 9 bases between. CDR3 loop: CASSQESPGQPQHF. As DNA, the CDR3 is TGCGCCAGCAGCCAAGAGTCCCCGGGTCAGCCCCAGCATTTT.